A single sample gave rise to the 8 T cell receptor beta chains below, sequenced in a study of T cells in tuberculosis. Produced via immunoSEQ multiplex PCR; TCRdb's table is partial and in-frame only. The data contain about 38,000 clones, around 94% of them seen just once; the ten biggest clones take up about 4.7%. Time point here: new active TB diagnosis, blood taken before or within 7 days of starting treatment. The sample consisted of PBMCs, taken at tuberculosis diagnosis. All receptors come from an adult with tuberculosis.

In this sample, this clone turned up once. The chain combines TRBV9 with TRBJ1-2; no clear D gene. The germline gives CDR1 SGDLS, CDR2 YYNGEE. The CDR3 extends over 16 amino acids. V was trimmed by 4 bases and J by 1 base, leaving 17 bases between them. CDR3 in DNA: TGTGCCAGCAGCCCCACCCTTACAGCGGGTAACTATGGCTACACCTTC. Translated, it gives CASSPTLTAGNYGYTF.

The chain couples TRBV11-2 to TRBJ2-3; 7 positions match TRBD2. There are 15 residues in the CDR3. Germline V gene sequence: CDR1 SGHAT, CDR2 FQNNGV. The V segment lost 3 bases and the J segment 2 bases; nucleotides outside the gene matches: 5. DNA of the CDR3: TGTGCCAGCAGCTTCCTAGCGGACTACACAGATACGCAGTATTTT. Amino acid sequence: CASSFLADYTDTQYF.

The chain combines TRBV7-2 with TRBJ2-7; a weak D match, TRBD2 (5 bases). Trimming took 5 bases from V and 5 from J, leaving 16 bases between them. From germline, CDR1 is SGHTA and CDR2 FQGNSA. CDR3 length equals 14 residues. CDR3 in amino acids: CASSPRTGINEQYF. CDR3 DNA sequence: TGTGCCAGCAGCCCTCGGACGGGGATCAACGAGCAGTACTTC.

V gene TRBV27 combines with J gene TRBJ1-6; D might be TRBD1 (5 bases). V was trimmed by 2 bases and J by 10 bases, leaving 18 bases between them. This CDR3 has 16 amino acids. Germline CDR1 reads MNHEY; CDR2 reads SMNVEV (reference sequence). CDR3 DNA: TGTGCCAGCAGTTTAAAGGGTTCAGGGAATGGCTCACCCCTCCACTTT. Its translation is CASSLKGSGNGSPLHF.

The rearrangement uses TRBV5-1 and TRBJ2-7, with 9 nucleotides matching TRBD1. J lost 6 bases, V lost 4 bases, and 11 bases had no gene match. This CDR3 spans 15 amino acids. Germline V gene lookup returns CDR1 SGHRS and CDR2 YFSETQ. CDR3: CASSIGGTGLPEQYF. The CDR3 DNA follows: TGCGCCAGCAGCATTGGCGGGACAGGGTTACCCGAGCAGTACTTC.

CDR3 nucleotide sequence: TGTGCCAGCAGCGTAGCGGTGGCTAGCGTCGGAACAGATACGCAGTATTTT. This sequence encodes CASSVAVASVGTDTQYF. The chain combines TRBV9 with TRBJ2-3; D perhaps matches TRBD2 (6 bases). Germline V gene data show CDR1 as SGDLS and CDR2 as YYNGEE. The CDR3 totals 17 residues. V was trimmed by 0 bases and J by 3 bases, leaving 17 bases between them.

The chain joins TRBV6-5 to TRBJ1-5; a possible D gene is TRBD1 (6 bases). V gave up 6 bases and J gave up 2 bases, with 11 bases separating them. Germline CDR1 reads MNHEY; CDR2 reads SVGAGI. This CDR3 is 14 amino acids long. Here the CDR3 reads CASSRYRGNQPQHF. DNA of the CDR3: TGTGCCAGCAGCCGATACAGGGGCAATCAGCCCCAGCATTTT.

The chain links TRBV9 to TRBJ2-7, with 10 nucleotides matching TRBD2. The trim removed 3 bases at V and 3 bases at J, leaving 0 bases unmatched. The CDR3 is 13 residues long. Germline V gives CDR1 SGDLS, CDR2 YYNGEE. The CDR3 protein is CASSGTSGYEQYF. CDR3 sequence (DNA): TGTGCCAGCAGCGGGACTAGCGGCTACGAGCAGTACTTC.